This T cell receptor beta chain appears in the sequencing data of a study of blood T cell repertoires in COVID-19. The authors' processing: Counts of nucleated cells, estimated from reference gene primer amplification, were obtained. TCRdb's copy holds only in-frame clones and misses some; the assay was immunoSEQ multiplex PCR. V and J calls and clone size are copied from that table; D and trimming were computed from the DNA. The sample carries about 480,000 clones, over 75% recorded once. Cohorts were based on clinical histories the participants reported. This CDR3 is 13 amino acids long. Looked up from germline, CDR1 is SNHLY and CDR2 is FYNNEI. Germline trimming cut 7 bases from V and 2 bases from J; bases unmatched to any gene: 2.

What was sequenced was PBMCs or T cells enriched from blood (not recorded which). The clonotype comes from a woman aged 35 to 49 who had recovered from COVID-19. The chain employs TRBV2 and TRBJ2-5, with 9 positions matching TRBD1. CDR3 nucleotide sequence: TGTGCCAGCAACGGACAGGGGCAAGAGACCCAGTACTTC. Protein sequence: CASNGQGQETQYF.